The next 29 T cell receptor beta chains were all read from a single sample in a study of Ad26.COV2.S vaccination and SARS-CoV-2 variants. Sequencing used immunoSEQ multiplex PCR; TCRdb keeps in-frame clones, though not all of them. The sample lists roughly 680,000 clones, roughly 90% seen once, with nearly 1.5% in the top ten. Specified treatment: some 20 received Ad26.COV2.S at low or high dose, single or two shots; about five received placebo; per-sample allocation not given. After the first vaccine or placebo injection, samples were drawn on day 63. The specimen was peripheral blood, collected in a trial of Ad26.COV2.S vaccine versus placebo. These receptors came from a person between 18 and 65 years old who received the Ad26.COV2.S COVID-19 vaccine or a placebo.

V and J are TRBV29-1 and TRBJ1-5; D remains unclear. The CDR3 has 12 residues. CDR1 and CDR2 (germline): SQVTM, ANQGSEA. With 0 bases removed from V and 5 bases from J, the gap between germline ends came to 5 bases. CDR3 sequence: CSVEDGDQPQHF. The CDR3 coding sequence is TGCAGCGTTGAAGATGGAGATCAGCCCCAGCATTTT.

The chain links TRBV10-3 to TRBJ1-1, with 7 positions matching TRBD1. V shed 6 bases, J shed 6 bases, and the junction held 7 bases outside the gene matches. The CDR3 consists of 13 residues. Germline V CDR1 and CDR2: ENHRY, SYGVKD. The CDR3 is CAISPTGSAEAFF. DNA of the CDR3: TGTGCCATCAGCCCGACAGGGTCGGCTGAAGCTTTCTTT.

The chain links TRBV18 to TRBJ2-5; D gene uncertain. This CDR3 is 14 amino acids long. Germline CDR1 and CDR2: KGHSH and LQKENI. Trimming shortened V by 0 bases and J by 5 bases, and 10 bases separated the two germline ends. The CDR3 nucleotides read TGTGCCAGCTCACCACCGTCTAGTCGGGAGACCCAGTACTTC. Protein product: CASSPPSSRETQYF.

V and J are TRBV15 and TRBJ2-6; TRBD2 matches 8 bases. The ends lost 0 bases at V and 0 bases at J; junction bases unmatched: 7. This CDR3 is 19 amino acids long. CDR1 is LNHNV, CDR2 YYDKDF, per germline (reference sequence). CDR3 loop: CATSRDLVAGNSGANVLTF. In DNA, the CDR3 is TGTGCCACCAGCAGAGATCTAGTAGCGGGGAACTCTGGGGCCAACGTCCTGACTTTC.

The rearrangement uses TRBV4-3 and TRBJ2-3; TRBD1 or TRBD2 may be the D gene (5 bases each). This CDR3 spans 16 amino acids. The germline CDR1 and CDR2 sequences are LGHNA and YSLEER. V shed 6 bases and J shed 0 bases, with 16 bases lying between them. The CDR3 DNA follows: TGCGCCAGCAGATCGGGGCACTACACTAGCACAGATACGCAGTATTTT. It is translated as CASRSGHYTSTDTQYF.

The genes are TRBV20-1 and TRBJ2-5; no firm D call. Germline V lookup: CDR1 DFQATT, CDR2 SNEGSKA (reference sequence). V lost 3 bases, J lost 4 bases, and 9 bases lay in between. The CDR3 covers 12 residues. The CDR3 DNA is TGCAGTGCTAGTGGTAGGGCAGAGACCCAGTACTTC. It translates to CSASGRAETQYF.

This chain uses TRBV27 with TRBJ1-1; the D is unclear. Deletions cut 6 bases from V and 6 bases from J, with 17 bases between. Germline CDR1 and CDR2: MNHEY and SMNVEV (reference sequence). This CDR3 has 14 residues. This CDR3 reads CASSRDTRGSEAFF. The CDR3 DNA sequence: TGTGCCAGCAGCCGTGACACCCGAGGGTCTGAAGCTTTCTTT.

The rearrangement uses TRBV5-1 and TRBJ1-1; the D is unclear. Trimming left V 0 bases short and J 5 bases short, with 8 bases between. The V gene's germline CDR1 is SGHRS and CDR2 YFSETQ. The CDR3 length is 13 residues. CDR3 sequence: CASSLAMATEAFF. CDR3 in DNA: TGCGCCAGCAGCTTGGCCATGGCGACTGAAGCTTTCTTT.

The chain uses TRBV7-8 and TRBJ1-5; TRBD1 matches at 7 bases. The germline gives CDR1 SGHVS, CDR2 FQNEAQ. The V gene end was trimmed by 5 bases and the J gene end by 6 bases; junction bases not matched to a gene: 7. The CDR3 is made up of 14 amino acids. In DNA form, the CDR3 reads TGTGCCAGCAGCCCGACAGGGAGTAGTCAGCCCCAGCATTTT. Protein sequence: CASSPTGSSQPQHF.

The V and J genes are TRBV7-9 and TRBJ2-7, with TRBD2 matching 7 bases. This CDR3 is built from 16 residues. Germline CDR1 reads SEHNR; CDR2 reads FQNEAQ (reference sequence). The ends lost 0 bases at V and 7 bases at J; junction bases unmatched: 12. The CDR3 DNA reads TGTGCCAGCAGCTTAGCTGGGTCTAGCGGAGAGAGAGAGCAGTACTTC. Residues: CASSLAGSSGEREQYF.

The chain links TRBV12-5 to TRBJ1-3; D call uncertain. The V and J ends lost 0 bases and 0 bases respectively, with 9 bases between them. Germline loops: CDR1 LGHNT, CDR2 FRNRAP. The CDR3 consists of 16 residues. CDR3 DNA sequence: TGTGCTAGTGGTTTGGTAGAGGCCTCCTCTGGAAACACCATATATTTT. Translated, it gives CASGLVEASSGNTIYF.

The chain couples TRBV2 to TRBJ2-1; D assignment may be TRBD1 or TRBD2 (6 bases each). This CDR3 is 15 amino acids long. Trimming took off 6 bases at V and 8 bases at J, with 20 bases between the two ends. Germline CDR1 reads SNHLY; CDR2 reads FYNNEI. The CDR3 region is CASRRVGGFTDEQFF. DNA for the CDR3: TGTGCCAGCAGAAGAGTGGGGGGCTTTACGGATGAGCAGTTCTTC.

This clone was observed a single time. The rearrangement links TRBV10-3 to TRBJ2-3; D uncertain. Germline-derived CDR1 and CDR2 are ENHRY and SYGVKD. Deletions cut 6 bases from V and 0 bases from J, with 7 bases between. The CDR3 consists of 13 residues. The CDR3 reads CAIRTTSTDTQYF. In nucleotides, the CDR3 is TGTGCCATCAGGACCACTAGCACAGATACGCAGTATTTT.

This chain uses TRBV5-6 with TRBJ2-1; 12 nucleotides agree with TRBD1. Germline lookup yields CDR1 SGHDT and CDR2 YYEEEE. V was clipped by 4 bases and J by 10 bases; unmatched bases: 9. The CDR3 has 15 residues. The CDR3 reads CASSAPGQGAEEQFF. The CDR3 DNA sequence: TGTGCCAGCAGCGCCCCGGGACAGGGGGCGGAAGAGCAGTTCTTC.

The table lists this clone with a few counts. The genes are TRBV4-1 and TRBJ1-5; no reliable D call. The V end was cut by 0 bases, the J end by 7 bases, with 7 bases between. Germline lookup yields CDR1 MGHRA and CDR2 YSYEKL. CDR3 size: 13 residues. The CDR3 DNA follows: TGCGCCAGCAGCCAAGATCGGTGGCAGCCCCAGCATTTT. It codes for CASSQDRWQPQHF.

The genes are TRBV5-4 and TRBJ1-5, with 9 bases lining up with TRBD1. CDR3 length equals 15 residues. J gave up 3 bases and V 4 bases, and 5 bases lay outside the gene matches. Germline V CDR1 and CDR2: SGHNT, YYREEE (reference sequence). CDR3 in amino acids: CASSPGQGYNQPQHF. CDR3 DNA sequence: TGTGCCAGCAGCCCGGGACAGGGTTACAATCAGCCCCAGCATTTT.

The rearrangement links TRBV7-2 to TRBJ2-3, with 7 bases lining up with TRBD1. CDR3 length: 13 amino acids. Germline V gene sequence: CDR1 SGHTA, CDR2 FQGNSA. The trim removed 5 bases at V and 5 bases at J, leaving 4 bases unmatched. CDR3 loop: CASSTRGIDTQYF. As DNA, the CDR3 is TGTGCCAGCAGCACCAGGGGGATAGATACGCAGTATTTT. The whole variable domain, remainder taken from reference TRBV7-2 and TRBJ2-3, is GAGVSQSPSNKVTEKGKDVELRCDPISGHTALYWYRQSLGQGLEFLIYFQGNSAPDKSGLPSDRFSAERTGGSVSTLTIQRTQQEDSAVYLCASSTRGIDTQYFGPGTRLTVL.

This sequence joins TRBV7-9 and TRBJ1-2; D may be TRBD1 (6 bases). Germline CDR1 and CDR2: SEHNR and FQNEAQ (reference sequence). CDR3 length equals 16 residues. V was clipped by 1 base and J by 7 bases, with 19 bases between them. The CDR3 spells CASSLVGGRYYGGYTF. The CDR3 nucleotides read TGTGCCAGCAGCTTAGTCGGGGGGCGCTACTATGGTGGCTACACCTTC. The complete variable domain, with remaining parts taken from reference TRBV7-9 and TRBJ1-2, reads DTGVSQNPRHKITKRGQNVTFRCDPISEHNRLYWYRQTLGQGPEFLTYFQNEAQLEKSRLLSDRFSAERPKGSFSTLEIQRTEQGDSAMYLCASSLVGGRYYGGYTFGSGTRLTVV.

The chain carries TRBV7-7 and TRBJ2-2; 9 bases are shared with TRBD2. This CDR3 is 15 amino acids long. With V trimmed by 6 bases and J by 5 bases, 7 bases remained unmatched. The germline V gene encodes CDR1 SSHAT and CDR2 FNYEAQ (reference sequence). CDR3 residues: CASSLAGTATGELFF. In DNA, the CDR3 is TGTGCCAGCAGTCTAGCGGGGACCGCAACCGGGGAGCTGTTTTTT.

The V and J genes are TRBV7-9 and TRBJ1-1; D not resolved. Trimming took off 1 base at V and 1 base at J, with 10 bases between the two ends. The CDR3 consists of 15 residues. Per the germline V gene, CDR1 is SEHNR and CDR2 is FQNEAQ (reference sequence). The CDR3 sequence: CASSLGSVQNTEAFF. CDR3 nucleotide sequence: TGTGCCAGCAGCTTAGGTTCTGTACAGAACACTGAAGCTTTCTTT.

The genes are TRBV25-1 and TRBJ1-2; D unresolved. The CDR3 is 12 residues long. Trimming shortened V by 3 bases and J by 9 bases, and 11 bases separated the two germline ends. Per the germline V gene, CDR1 is MGHDK and CDR2 is SYGVNS. The CDR3 DNA sequence: TGTGCCAGCAGTGATTTTGGGCAGAGCTACACCTTC. The encoded protein is CASSDFGQSYTF.

This clone was seen more than once but under ten times. V and J are TRBV25-1 and TRBJ2-7; tentative D call: TRBD2 (6 bases). Per the germline V gene, CDR1 is MGHDK and CDR2 is SYGVNS. This CDR3 comprises 13 residues. V was clipped by 8 bases and J by 3 bases, with 14 bases between them. DNA for the CDR3: TGTGCCAGCGTCGGGAGAGGTTTCTACGAGCAGTACTTC. Protein sequence: CASVGRGFYEQYF.

V gene TRBV7-8 combines with J gene TRBJ2-1; perhaps TRBD2 as D (5 bases). The CDR3 runs 14 residues. Trimming pared 3 bases from V and 5 bases from J, leaving 11 bases between. From germline, CDR1 is SGHVS and CDR2 FQNEAQ. CDR3 bases: TGTGCCAGCAGCTTCCGACTACTTAACAATGAGCAGTTCTTC. It codes for CASSFRLLNNEQFF.

The chain has TRBV10-3 and TRBJ2-7; D uncertain. This CDR3 has 14 amino acids. The V end lost 3 bases, the J end lost 0 bases, and 9 bases lay between the germline ends. Germline values: CDR1 ENHRY, CDR2 SYGVKD. In DNA form, the CDR3 reads TGTGCCATCAGTGATGGGCAGAGCTCCTACGAGCAGTACTTC. It specifies CAISDGQSSYEQYF.

The genes are TRBV5-5 and TRBJ1-2; no definite D call. Per germline, CDR1 SGHKS and CDR2 YYEKEE (reference sequence). The V end lost 1 base, the J end lost 8 bases, and 15 bases lay between the germline ends. The CDR3 has 14 residues. In nucleotides, the CDR3 is TGTGCCAGCAGCTTGCCCCTAGACCCTAGGGGCTACACCTTC. Translating it yields CASSLPLDPRGYTF.

The chain joins TRBV2 to TRBJ2-2; 7 nucleotides line up with TRBD1. The V segment lost 5 bases and the J segment 4 bases; nucleotides outside the gene matches: 7. The germline V gene encodes CDR1 SNHLY and CDR2 FYNNEI. The CDR3 contains 15 residues. The CDR3 sequence is CASSPGQTSTGELFF. For the CDR3, the DNA is TGTGCCAGCAGTCCGGGACAGACCTCCACCGGGGAGCTGTTTTTT.

CDR3 sequence: CASSYGTLYQETQYF. CDR3 in DNA: TGTGCCAGCAGTTACGGGACACTGTACCAAGAGACCCAGTACTTC. The chain employs TRBV6-5 and TRBJ2-5; D perhaps matches TRBD1 (6 bases). Germline V CDR1 and CDR2: MNHEY, SVGAGI. The CDR3 length is 15 residues. Between the trimmed V and J ends, which lost 2 bases and 0 bases, there was a span of 10 bases.

The chain carries TRBV6-5 and TRBJ2-2, with D tentatively TRBD1 (5 bases). The V end was cut by 8 bases, the J end by 6 bases, with 13 bases between. The CDR3 spans 13 residues. Germline loops: CDR1 MNHEY, CDR2 SVGAGI. CDR3 sequence (DNA): TGTGCCAGCCACGGGCAGACAGCCGGGGAGCTGTTTTTT. It is translated as CASHGQTAGELFF.

The genes are TRBV7-9 and TRBJ1-5; D ambiguous. This CDR3 is 12 amino acids long. Germline loops: CDR1 SEHNR, CDR2 FQNEAQ (reference sequence). The V end lost 6 bases, the J end lost 5 bases, and 8 bases lay between the germline ends. In DNA, the CDR3 is TGTGCCAGCAGTTTGGCTGATCAGCCCCAGCATTTT. Its protein is CASSLADQPQHF. Looking up the rest from reference TRBV7-9 and TRBJ1-5 gives the full variable domain: DTGVSQNPRHKITKRGQNVTFRCDPISEHNRLYWYRQTLGQGPEFLTYFQNEAQLEKSRLLSDRFSAERPKGSFSTLEIQRTEQGDSAMYLCASSLADQPQHFGDGTRLSIL.